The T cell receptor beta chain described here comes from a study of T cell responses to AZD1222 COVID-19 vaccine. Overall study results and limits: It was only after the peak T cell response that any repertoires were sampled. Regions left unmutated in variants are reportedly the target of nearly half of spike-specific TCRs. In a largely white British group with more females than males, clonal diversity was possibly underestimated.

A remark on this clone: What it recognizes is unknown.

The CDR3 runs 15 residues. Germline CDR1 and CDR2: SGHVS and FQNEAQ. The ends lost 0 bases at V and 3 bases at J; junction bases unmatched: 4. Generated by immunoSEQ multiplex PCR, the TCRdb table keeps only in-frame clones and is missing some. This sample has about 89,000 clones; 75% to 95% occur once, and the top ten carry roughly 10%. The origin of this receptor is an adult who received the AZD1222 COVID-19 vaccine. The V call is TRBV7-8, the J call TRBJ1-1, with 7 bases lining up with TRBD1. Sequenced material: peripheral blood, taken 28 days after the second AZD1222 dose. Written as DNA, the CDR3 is TGTGCCAGCAGCTTAGCCGGACAGGAGGACACTGAAGCTTTCTTT. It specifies CASSLAGQEDTEAFF.